This TCR beta chain was captured by sequencing in a study of read filtering for tumor transcriptome and immune sequencing. This clonotype was picked up a small number of times. As yet, its antigen is unknown. Molecular barcoded adaptors covering alpha/delta and beta/gamma chains were used on around 370 ng RNA. TCRdb called the reads again in MiXCR, with one record for every CDR3 protein. The table includes about 50,000 distinct CDR3 sequences, 15% to 20% detected once. Germline lookup yields CDR1 MGHRA and CDR2 YSYEKL. Trimming pared 1 base from V and 0 bases from J, leaving 6 bases between. This CDR3 comprises 15 residues. Study-level results: Approximately 80% of IR-seq clonotypes had one read, totaling approximately 3.5% of reads; RNA-seq: 74.6% and 44.6%. Compared with RNA-seq, IR-seq gave much higher clonotype depth and reliability.

The source of this sequence is a donor aged 40 or older with multiple myeloma. The sequencing input was a population of CD138-negative cells sorted from bone marrow. The chain recombines TRBV4-1 with TRBJ2-2; D ambiguous. The chain's CDR3 is CASSQAYTNTGELFF. CDR3 DNA sequence: TGCGCCAGCAGCCAAGCCTACACGAACACCGGGGAGCTGTTTTTT.